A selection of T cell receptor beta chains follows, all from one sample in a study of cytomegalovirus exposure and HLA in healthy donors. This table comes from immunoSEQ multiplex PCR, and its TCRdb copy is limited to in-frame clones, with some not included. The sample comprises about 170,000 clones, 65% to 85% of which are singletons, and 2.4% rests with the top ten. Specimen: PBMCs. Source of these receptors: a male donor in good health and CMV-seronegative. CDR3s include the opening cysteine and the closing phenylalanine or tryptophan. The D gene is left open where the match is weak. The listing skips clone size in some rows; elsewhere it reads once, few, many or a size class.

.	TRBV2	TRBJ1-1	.	CASSEWEGTEAFF	TGTGCCAGCAGTGAATGGGAGGGCACTGAAGCTTTCTTT
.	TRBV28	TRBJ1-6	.	CASGGTVHNSPLHF	TGTGCCAGCGGCGGGACTGTTCATAATTCACCCCTCCACTTT
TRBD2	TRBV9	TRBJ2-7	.	CASSPLGGGASYEQYF	TGTGCCAGCAGCCCCCTGGGCGGGGGGGCATCCTACGAGCAGTACTTC
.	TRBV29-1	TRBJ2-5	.	CSVGGETQYF	TGCAGCGTGGGGGGTGAGACCCAGTACTTC
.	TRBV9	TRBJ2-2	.	CASSLKGIMNTGELFF	TGTGCCAGCAGCCTTAAGGGGATCATGAACACCGGGGAGCTGTTTTTT
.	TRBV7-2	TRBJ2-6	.	CASAQGHGANVLTF	TGTGCCAGCGCCCAGGGGCATGGGGCCAACGTCCTGACTTTC
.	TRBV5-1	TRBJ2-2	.	CASSGTGWNTGELFF	TGCGCCAGCAGCGGTACGGGGTGGAACACCGGGGAGCTGTTTTTT
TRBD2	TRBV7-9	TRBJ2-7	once	CASSLTGLAGGQGEQYF	TGTGCCAGCAGCTTAACCGGACTAGCGGGAGGGCAGGGCGAGCAGTACTTC
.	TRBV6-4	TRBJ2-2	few	CASSPKAQEITGELFF	TGTGCCAGCAGCCCGAAGGCACAGGAGATCACCGGGGAGCTGTTTTTT
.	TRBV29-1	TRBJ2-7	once	CSVGGGPYEQYF	TGCAGCGTTGGGGGAGGACCCTACGAGCAGTACTTC
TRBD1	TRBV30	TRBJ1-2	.	CAWTSGQGKGYTF	TGTGCCTGGACCTCGGGACAGGGAAAAGGCTACACCTTC
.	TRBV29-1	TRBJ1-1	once	CSVEQGNGNTEAFF	TGCAGCGTCGAACAGGGTAACGGGAACACTGAAGCTTTCTTT
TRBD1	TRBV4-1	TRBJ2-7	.	CASSQENNRDRGYEQYF	TGCGCCAGCAGCCAAGAAAACAACCGGGACAGGGGTTACGAGCAGTACTTC
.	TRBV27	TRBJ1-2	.	CASSLSEGVPYGYTF	TGTGCCAGCAGTTTATCGGAGGGAGTCCCCTATGGCTACACCTTC
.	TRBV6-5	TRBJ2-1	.	CASSYSTGSEQFF	TGTGCCAGCAGTTACTCCACCGGGTCTGAGCAGTTCTTC
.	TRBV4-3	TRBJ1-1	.	CASSQGRQMPEAFF	TGCGCCAGCAGCCAAGGTAGACAGATGCCTGAAGCTTTCTTT
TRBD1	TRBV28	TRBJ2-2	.	CASSTWTGGSGELFF	TGTGCCAGCAGTACCTGGACAGGGGGCTCCGGGGAGCTGTTTTTT
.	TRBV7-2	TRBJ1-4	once	CASSLGGAANEKLFF	TGTGCCAGCAGCTTAGGCGGGGCGGCTAATGAAAAACTGTTTTTT
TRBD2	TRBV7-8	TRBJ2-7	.	CASSPRTGTLTSDYEQYF	TGTGCCAGCAGCCCACGTACGGGGACCCTGACTAGCGACTACGAGCAGTACTTC
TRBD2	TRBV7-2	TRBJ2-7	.	CATKSGTSGPSYEQYF	TGTGCCACCAAATCCGGGACTAGCGGTCCGAGCTACGAGCAGTACTTC
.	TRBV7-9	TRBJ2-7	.	CASSQWAGLAPYEQYF	TGTGCCAGCAGCCAGTGGGCTGGGCTAGCGCCCTACGAGCAGTACTTC
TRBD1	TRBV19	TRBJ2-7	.	CASSMGQGANYEQYF	TGTGCCAGTAGTATGGGACAGGGGGCTAACTACGAGCAGTACTTC
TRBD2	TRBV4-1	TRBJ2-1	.	CASSSVGRELGGEQFF	TGCGCCAGCAGCTCAGTAGGGCGGGAGCTCGGGGGTGAGCAGTTCTTC
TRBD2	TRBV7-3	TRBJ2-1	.	CASSLAAGTSGTNEQFF	TGTGCCAGCAGCTTAGCGGCGGGGACTAGCGGAACCAATGAGCAGTTCTTC
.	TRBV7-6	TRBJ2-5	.	CASSPLGRPPYF	TGTGCCAGCAGCCCCCTGGGGAGGCCACCTTACTTC
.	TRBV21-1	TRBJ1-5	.	CASSKDQVGSQHF	TGTGCCAGCAGCAAAGACCAGGTGGGCTCCCAGCATTTT
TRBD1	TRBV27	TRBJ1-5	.	CASSLNQGDASQPQHF	TGTGCCAGCAGTCTGAACCAGGGGGATGCTAGTCAGCCCCAGCATTTT
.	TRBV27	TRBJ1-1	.	CASSPPREQNTEAFF	TGTGCCAGCAGTCCCCCCCGGGAGCAGAACACTGAAGCTTTCTTT
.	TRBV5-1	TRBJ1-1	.	CASSSQGPGTEAFF	TGCGCCAGCAGCTCACAGGGACCGGGGACTGAAGCTTTCTTT
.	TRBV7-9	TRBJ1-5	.	CASSLWRGAQHF	TGTGCCAGCAGCTTATGGCGGGGGGCACAGCATTTT
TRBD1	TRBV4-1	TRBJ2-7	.	CASSHESDREQQYF	TGCGCCAGCAGCCACGAATCGGACAGGGAGCAGCAGTACTTC
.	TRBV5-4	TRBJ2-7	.	CASSPGPGLHEQYF	TGTGCCAGCAGCCCGGGCCCCGGACTCCACGAGCAGTACTTC
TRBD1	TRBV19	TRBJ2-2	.	CASSSRTGYTGELFF	TGTGCCAGTAGTAGCCGGACAGGGTACACCGGGGAGCTGTTTTTT
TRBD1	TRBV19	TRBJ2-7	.	CASSTYPGQGPYEQYF	TGTGCCAGTAGTACATATCCGGGACAGGGGCCCTACGAGCAGTACTTC
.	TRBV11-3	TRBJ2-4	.	CASSSKAGGGIQYF	TGTGCCAGCAGCTCCAAGGCCGGGGGAGGAATTCAGTACTTC
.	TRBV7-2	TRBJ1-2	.	CASSSPGSNGYTF	TGTGCCAGCAGCTCCCCGGGGAGTAACGGCTACACCTTC
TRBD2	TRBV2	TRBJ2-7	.	CASSEGGLAGVYEQYF	TGTGCCAGCAGTGAAGGGGGACTAGCGGGAGTGTACGAGCAGTACTTC
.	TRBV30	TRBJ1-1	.	CAWVTVNTEAFF	TGTGCCTGGGTCACAGTGAACACTGAAGCTTTCTTT
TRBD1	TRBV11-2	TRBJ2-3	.	CASSPRQGLSTDTQYF	TGTGCCAGCAGCCCAAGACAGGGGTTGAGCACAGATACGCAGTATTTT
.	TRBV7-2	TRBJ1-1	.	CASSVSGGETEAFF	TGTGCCAGCAGCGTTTCGGGGGGCGAAACTGAAGCTTTCTTT